The clone carrying this T cell receptor (beta chain) was recorded once. The data derive from a study of T cell changes during pregnancy in multiple sclerosis. Clones were read by immunoSEQ multiplex PCR, and TCRdb kept only the in-frame ones, dropping some. The sample yields around 100,000 clones, about nine tenths seen once. The V end was cut by 3 bases, the J end by 2 bases, with 11 bases between. Germline loops: CDR1 SGHTA, CDR2 FQGNSA. CDR3 length equals 14 residues. The sequencing used peripheral blood, collected after pregnancy. The V and J genes are TRBV7-2 and TRBJ2-7, with a possible D match to TRBD1 (6 bases). The clonotype originates from a female donor with multiple sclerosis, enrolled in a pregnancy study. The CDR3 DNA reads TGTGCCAGCAGCTTCGGACAGAGGACCTACGAGCAGTACTTC. Amino acids: CASSFGQRTYEQYF.